The clone carrying this TCR beta chain occurred a few times. Its antigen is as yet unknown. This specimen belongs to a study of T cells after yellow fever vaccination. Germline V gene sequence: CDR1 SGHDN, CDR2 FVKESK. The CDR3 contains 17 residues. Trimming cost V 5 bases and J 0 bases, with 17 bases left between them. Study results and limitations: Booster samples showed a return of most primary-vaccination clones (about 96% CD4, around 88% CD8).

TCRdb re-called the 5' RACE reads through MiXCR, storing one row per CDR3 protein. The data contain 300,000 to 400,000 distinct CDR3 sequences, roughly 9.4% of them seen just once; the ten biggest clones take up around 17%. The chain couples TRBV14 to TRBJ1-5, with D maybe TRBD1 (5 bases). This clonotype was obtained from a man between 18 and 35 years old who received the YFV17D yellow fever vaccine. The sequences come from PBMCs, collected on the day of the first yellow fever vaccination. CDR3 amino acids: CASSGRGREGSNQPQHF. The CDR3 DNA reads TGTGCCAGCAGCGGAAGGGGTCGTGAAGGTAGCAATCAGCCCCAGCATTTT.